The source of this TCR beta chain is a study of shared clonotypes between healthy human individuals. Study overall: Every donor yielded three CD4 naive, three CD4 memory, two CD8 naive and one CD8 memory plate.

General study findings and limits: Only blood underwent sampling, and tissue repertoires likely differ.

Worth noting for this clone: Its antigen is still unknown.

The V gene's germline CDR1 is MDHEN and CDR2 SYDVKM. V shed 3 bases and J shed 4 bases, with 10 bases lying between them. This CDR3 is 14 amino acids long. Every subset's genomic DNA went evenly onto several immunoSEQ plates. The repertoire was sequenced with immunoSEQ multiplex PCR; TCRdb's copy has only in-frame clones and lacks some. The sample consists of about 2 million clones, 85% to 95% of them appearing once. The material sequenced was naive CD4+ T cells sorted from blood. Subset of the sample: CD45RA+ positively selected. The TCR was taken from a man aged 18-30 years in good health. The genes are TRBV28 and TRBJ1-5; D unresolved. The CDR3 DNA reads as TGTGCCAGCAGTTTTTACCTAGGGAATCAGCCCCAGCATTTT. Its translation is CASSFYLGNQPQHF.